This record looks at one TCR beta chain sequence and its context. What it binds is unknown. The germline V gene has CDR1 SGHRS and CDR2 YFSETQ. The V segment lost 4 bases and the J segment 4 bases; nucleotides outside the gene matches: 9. The CDR3 spans 16 residues. The entry originates in a study of T cells in pancreatic ductal adenocarcinoma. Whole-study findings and limits: Comparisons of tumor and blood clonality may show falsely lower tumor diversity. Compared with tumor, blood showed more total productive templates and roughly 8-fold more clonotypes. Tumor and blood clonality did not differ significantly, about 0.1 versus 0.07. Results skew toward the minority of patients with early-stage disease.

No neoadjuvant therapy was given to the selected pancreatic ductal adenocarcinoma patients before their surgery. Repertoires were generated with immunoSEQ multiplex PCR, while TCRdb's copy carries only in-frame clones and drops some. The sample has under 20,000 clones, around nine tenths seen once; the top ten hold 0.94%. Sequenced sample: PBMCs. The rearrangement joins TRBV5-1 to TRBJ1-1; 11 bases are shared with TRBD1. This clonotype was sampled from a human donor with pancreatic ductal adenocarcinoma. The CDR3 sequence: CASSPIGQGAGTEAFF. Written as DNA, the CDR3 is TGCGCCAGCAGCCCGATAGGACAGGGGGCGGGCACTGAAGCTTTCTTT.